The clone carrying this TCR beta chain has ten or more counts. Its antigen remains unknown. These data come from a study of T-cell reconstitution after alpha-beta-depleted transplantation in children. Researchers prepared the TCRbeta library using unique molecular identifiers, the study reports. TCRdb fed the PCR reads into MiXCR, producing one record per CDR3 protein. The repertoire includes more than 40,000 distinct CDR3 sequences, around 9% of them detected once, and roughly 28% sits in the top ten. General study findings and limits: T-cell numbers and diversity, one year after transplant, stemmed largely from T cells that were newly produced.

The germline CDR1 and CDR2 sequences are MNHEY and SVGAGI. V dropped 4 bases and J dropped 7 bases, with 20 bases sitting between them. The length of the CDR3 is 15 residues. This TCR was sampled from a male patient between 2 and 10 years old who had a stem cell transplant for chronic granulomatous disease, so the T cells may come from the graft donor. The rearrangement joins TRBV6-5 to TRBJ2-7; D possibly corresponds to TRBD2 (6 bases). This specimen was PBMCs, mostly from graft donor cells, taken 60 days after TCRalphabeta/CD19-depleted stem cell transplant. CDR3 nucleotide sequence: TGTGCCAGCAGTTTACTGGCCGAGATACGGGAGGAGCAGTACTTC. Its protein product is CASSLLAEIREEQYF.